The next 20 T cell receptor beta chains were all read from a single sample in a study of OX40 agonist ivuxolimab in advanced cancers. The library was obtained by the immunoSEQ multiplex PCR assay. TCRdb obtained this table from immuneACCESS and retained in-frame rearrangements with V and J assigned. These tables miss some clones; where compared with another copy, unresolved V genes account for less than half of the shortfall, and the remainder is unexplained. The sample table records just under 65,000 clones; about 90% of these occur just once. The top ten clonotypes cover approximately 5.2% of the sample. This sample comprised CD4+ or CD8+ T cells sorted from blood, obtained in a trial of the OX40 agonist ivuxolimab. The receptor source for this set is an adult with an advanced solid tumor such as melanoma, head and neck, liver or kidney cancer.

The chain uses TRBV19 and TRBJ2-1; TRBD2 matches 10 bases. This CDR3 has 19 amino acids. V was clipped by 5 bases and J by 0 bases; unmatched bases: 13. CDR1 and CDR2 (germline): LNHDA, SQIVND (reference sequence). The CDR3 DNA is TGTGCCAGTAGTTACCGGACTAGCGGAGGGGCTAGCTCCTACAATGAGCAGTTCTTC. Protein sequence: CASSYRTSGGASSYNEQFF.

J is TRBJ2-2 and V is TRBV28, with 9 positions matching TRBD1. The V gene end was trimmed by 10 bases and the J gene end by 7 bases; junction bases not matched to a gene: 10. The CDR3 is 14 residues long. CDR1 MDHEN and CDR2 SYDVKM come from the germline V gene. The CDR3, as DNA: TGTGCCACCAAACAGGGGGCGCAAAGCGGGGAGCTGTTTTTT. Translated: CATKQGAQSGELFF.

This clone was counted a single time. The chain is built from TRBV28 and TRBJ1-2; 7 nucleotides match TRBD1. This CDR3 is built from 13 residues. Trimming took 8 bases from V and 4 from J; bases not matched to a gene: 7. Germline CDR1 and CDR2: MDHEN and SYDVKM. The CDR3 is CASRSAGGYGYTF. In nucleotides, the CDR3 is TGTGCCAGCCGTTCTGCAGGGGGCTATGGCTACACCTTC.

This chain links TRBV18 with TRBJ2-7; D possibly corresponds to TRBD2 (7 bases). This CDR3 comprises 15 residues. Germline V gene sequence: CDR1 KGHSH, CDR2 LQKENI. Trimming took 6 bases from V and 3 from J, leaving 18 bases between them. The CDR3 DNA follows: TGTGCCAGCTCTCAGCAGGGGAGGGGGATCTACGAGCAGTACTTC. Its translation: CASSQQGRGIYEQYF. The variable domain in full, completed from reference TRBV18 and TRBJ2-7, reads NAGVMQNPRHLVRRRGQEARLRCSPMKGHSHVYWYRQLPEEGLKFMVYLQKENIIDESGMPKERFSAEFPKEGPSILRIQQVVRGDSAAYFCASSQQGRGIYEQYFGPGTRLTVT.

The V call is TRBV6-1, the J call TRBJ1-1, with 8 bases lining up with TRBD1. The junction had 5 bases not matched to a gene; V was cut back by 8 bases and J by 3 bases. This CDR3 spans 13 amino acids. Germline assignment: CDR1 MNHNS and CDR2 SASEGT. The CDR3 protein is CASGGQAYTEAFF. The CDR3 nucleotides read TGTGCCAGCGGGGGACAGGCGTACACTGAAGCTTTCTTT.

V gene TRBV27 combines with J gene TRBJ2-1; D is unresolved. This CDR3 comprises 13 residues. In germline, CDR1 is MNHEY, CDR2 SMNVEV (reference sequence). Trimming took 6 bases from V and 10 from J, leaving 16 bases between them. CDR3 sequence: CASSPNLPYEQFF. CDR3 DNA sequence: TGTGCCAGCAGCCCTAATCTTCCCTACGAGCAGTTCTTC.

CDR3 sequence reads: CASSISPSGSSYEQYF. CDR3 coding DNA: TGTGCCAGTAGTATCTCCCCTAGCGGGAGCTCCTACGAGCAGTACTTC. V gene TRBV19 combines with J gene TRBJ2-7; 10 positions agree with TRBD2. CDR3 length: 16 amino acids. The V gene end was trimmed by 3 bases and the J gene end by 0 bases; junction bases not matched to a gene: 5. Germline V gene data show CDR1 as LNHDA and CDR2 as SQIVND (reference sequence).

This clone was seen once. The V call is TRBV9, the J call TRBJ2-7; 8 nucleotides agree with TRBD2. With 4 bases clipped from V and 2 bases from J, the junction kept 8 bases outside the gene matches. The CDR3 is made up of 15 amino acids. Germline V gene lookup returns CDR1 SGDLS and CDR2 YYNGEE. The CDR3 sequence is CASSPGSGNPYEQYF. CDR3 nucleotide sequence: TGTGCCAGCAGCCCAGGTAGCGGGAACCCCTACGAGCAGTACTTC. The whole variable domain, remainder taken from reference TRBV9 and TRBJ2-7, is DSGVTQTPKHLITATGQRVTLRCSPRSGDLSVYWYQQSLDQGLQFLIQYYNGEERAKGNILERFSAQQFPDLHSELNLSSLELGDSALYFCASSPGSGNPYEQYFGPGTRLTVT.

This clone was seen a single time. J is TRBJ2-2 and V is TRBV18; D gene uncertain. CDR3 length equals 14 residues. From germline, CDR1 is KGHSH and CDR2 LQKENI. With 6 bases removed from V and 0 bases from J, the gap between germline ends came to 8 bases. The CDR3 loop reads CASSSAANTGELFF. The CDR3, as DNA: TGTGCCAGCTCCTCCGCCGCGAACACCGGGGAGCTGTTTTTT.

This chain links TRBV5-1 with TRBJ2-7, with TRBD2 matching over 14 bases. Germline CDR1 SGHRS, CDR2 YFSETQ. Trimming cost V 1 base and J 5 bases; bases outside gene matches: 5. The CDR3 length is 16 residues. The CDR3 region has the DNA TGCGCCAGCAGCTTGAACCCGGGACTAGCGGGAGACGAGCAGTACTTC. Translated: CASSLNPGLAGDEQYF.

The V and J genes are TRBV5-6 and TRBJ2-1; D possibly corresponds to TRBD1 (5 bases). The germline V gene encodes CDR1 SGHDT and CDR2 YYEEEE. V lost 4 bases, J lost 0 bases, and 11 bases lay in between. The CDR3 is 15 amino acids. The CDR3 sequence is CASSPRVLSYNEQFF. DNA for the CDR3: TGTGCCAGCAGCCCCAGGGTCCTCTCCTACAATGAGCAGTTCTTC. The whole variable domain, filled in from reference TRBV5-6 and TRBJ2-1, reads DAGVTQSPTHLIKTRGQQVTLRCSPKSGHDTVSWYQQALGQGPQFIFQYYEEEERQRGNFPDRFSGHQFPNYSSELNVNALLLGDSALYLCASSPRVLSYNEQFFGPGTRLTVL.

This chain uses TRBV19 with TRBJ1-5, with D perhaps TRBD1 (6 bases). Per the germline V gene, CDR1 is LNHDA and CDR2 is SQIVND (reference sequence). This CDR3 has 14 residues. V lost 3 bases, J lost 2 bases, and 8 bases lay in between. The CDR3: CASSMAGGNQPQHF. Here the CDR3 DNA reads TGTGCCAGTAGTATGGCAGGGGGCAATCAGCCCCAGCATTTT.

The genes are TRBV11-2 and TRBJ2-7, with TRBD2 identical over 10 bases. Trimming took 5 bases from V and 2 from J; bases not matched to a gene: 6. Germline V CDR1 and CDR2: SGHAT, FQNNGV. The CDR3 extends over 15 amino acids. CDR3 amino acids: CASSRPSGSAYEQYF. The CDR3 bases are TGTGCCAGCAGCCGACCTAGCGGGAGTGCCTACGAGCAGTACTTC.

The chain employs TRBV6-5 and TRBJ1-1, with D uncertain. V lost 6 bases and J 9 bases, leaving 14 bases between the germline ends. The CDR3 is 12 amino acids. Germline V gene data show CDR1 as MNHEY and CDR2 as SVGAGI. The CDR3 sequence is CASSHGQRQAFF. The CDR3 coding sequence is TGTGCCAGCAGCCACGGGCAGCGTCAAGCTTTCTTT.

The rearrangement uses TRBV5-1 and TRBJ2-5; D is possibly TRBD1 (6 bases). V lost 3 bases and J lost 2, with 14 bases in between. CDR3 length equals 15 residues. Germline values: CDR1 SGHRS, CDR2 YFSETQ. CDR3 bases: TGCGCCAGCAGCTCGGACAGCCGCCATCAAGAGACCCAGTACTTC. Translated, it gives CASSSDSRHQETQYF.

The V and J genes are TRBV5-1 and TRBJ2-7; possible D gene TRBD2, 5 bases. The CDR3 has 17 amino acids. Trimming took 0 bases from V and 2 from J, leaving 18 bases between them. Germline V lookup: CDR1 SGHRS, CDR2 YFSETQ. CDR3 DNA sequence: TGCGCCAGCAGCTTGGCGCCCCTCATGGAGGTCGCCTACGAGCAGTACTTC. Translating gives CASSLAPLMEVAYEQYF. The full variable domain, in which reference TRBV5-1 and TRBJ2-7 provide the parts outside the CDR3, is KAGVTQTPRYLIKTRGQQVTLSCSPISGHRSVSWYQQTPGQGLQFLFEYFSETQRNKGNFPGRFSGRQFSNSRSEMNVSTLELGDSALYLCASSLAPLMEVAYEQYFGPGTRLTVT.

This rearrangement joins TRBV18 to TRBJ1-5; the match to TRBD1 covers 9 bases. Germline V gives CDR1 KGHSH, CDR2 LQKENI. CDR3 length: 16 amino acids. V lost 3 bases, J lost 1 base, and 4 bases stayed unmatched. CDR3 nucleotide sequence: TGTGCCAGCTCACCGGGACAGGGTTCAAGCAATCAGCCCCAGCATTTT. Translating it yields CASSPGQGSSNQPQHF.

This chain connects TRBV6-5 to TRBJ2-5; 12 nucleotides match TRBD1. Germline-derived CDR1 and CDR2 are MNHEY and SVGAGI. V dropped 2 bases and J dropped 5; count of bases not matched to a gene: 6. CDR3 length: 16 amino acids. The CDR3 region has the DNA TGTGCCAGCAGTTACCCCCGGGACAGGGGGCTGGAGACCCAGTACTTC. Translating gives CASSYPRDRGLETQYF.

This clone has just one count. V usage is TRBV11-2 and J usage is TRBJ1-4, with 8 bases lining up with TRBD1. Germline trimming cut 5 bases from V and 10 bases from J; bases unmatched to any gene: 12. Germline CDR1 is SGHAT and CDR2 is FQNNGV. CDR3 length: 15 amino acids. The CDR3 reads CASSGTGFLEGKLFF. CDR3 nucleotide sequence: TGTGCCAGCAGCGGGACAGGTTTCCTAGAGGGAAAACTGTTTTTT.

This chain joins TRBV5-1 and TRBJ2-1; TRBD2 aligns across 8 bases. The CDR3 loop spans 14 amino acids. The V gene's germline CDR1 is SGHRS and CDR2 YFSETQ. Trimming removed 4 bases from V and 7 bases from J; junction bases left unmatched: 7. Here the CDR3 reads CASSPSGSTNEQFF. CDR3 nucleotide sequence: TGCGCCAGCAGCCCCAGCGGGAGCACGAATGAGCAGTTCTTC.